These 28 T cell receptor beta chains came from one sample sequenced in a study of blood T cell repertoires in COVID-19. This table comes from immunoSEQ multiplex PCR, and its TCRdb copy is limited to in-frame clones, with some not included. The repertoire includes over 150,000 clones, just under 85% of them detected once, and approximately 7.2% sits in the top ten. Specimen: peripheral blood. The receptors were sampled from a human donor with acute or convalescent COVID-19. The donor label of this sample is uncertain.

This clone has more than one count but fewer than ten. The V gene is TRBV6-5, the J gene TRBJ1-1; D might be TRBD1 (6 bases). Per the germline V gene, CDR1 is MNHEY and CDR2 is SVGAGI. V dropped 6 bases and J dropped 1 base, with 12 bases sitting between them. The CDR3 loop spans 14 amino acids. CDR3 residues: CASSTGHPNTEAFF. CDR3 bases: TGTGCCAGCAGCACGGGACACCCGAACACTGAAGCTTTCTTT.

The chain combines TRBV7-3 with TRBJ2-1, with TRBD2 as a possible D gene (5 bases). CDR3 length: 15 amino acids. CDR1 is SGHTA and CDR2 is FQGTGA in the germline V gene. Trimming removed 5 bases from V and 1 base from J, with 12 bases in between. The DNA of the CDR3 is TGTGCCAGCAGCCCGGCTCGGGGATCCTACAATGAGCAGTTCTTC. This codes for CASSPARGSYNEQFF.

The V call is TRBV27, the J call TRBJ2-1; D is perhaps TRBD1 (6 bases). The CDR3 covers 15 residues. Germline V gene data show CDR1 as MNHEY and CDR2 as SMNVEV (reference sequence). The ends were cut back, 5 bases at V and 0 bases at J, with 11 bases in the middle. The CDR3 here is CASSATGSSYNEQFF. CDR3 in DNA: TGTGCCAGCAGTGCTACAGGGAGCTCCTACAATGAGCAGTTCTTC.

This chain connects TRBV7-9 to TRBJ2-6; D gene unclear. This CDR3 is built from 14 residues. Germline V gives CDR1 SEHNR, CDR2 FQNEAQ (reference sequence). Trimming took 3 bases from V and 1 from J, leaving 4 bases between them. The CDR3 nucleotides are TGTGCCAGCAGCTTCTCTTCTGGGGCCAACGTCCTGACTTTC. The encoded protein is CASSFSSGANVLTF. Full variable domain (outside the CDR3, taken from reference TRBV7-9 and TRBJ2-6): DTGVSQNPRHKITKRGQNVTFRCDPISEHNRLYWYRQTLGQGPEFLTYFQNEAQLEKSRLLSDRFSAERPKGSFSTLEIQRTEQGDSAMYLCASSFSSGANVLTFGAGSRLTVL.

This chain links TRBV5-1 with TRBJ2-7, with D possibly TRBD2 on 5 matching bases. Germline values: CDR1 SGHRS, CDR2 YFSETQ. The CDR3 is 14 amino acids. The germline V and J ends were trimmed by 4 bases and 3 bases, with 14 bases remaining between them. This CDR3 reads CASSPYTGNYEQYF. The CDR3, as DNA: TGCGCCAGCAGCCCCTATACCGGGAACTACGAGCAGTACTTC.

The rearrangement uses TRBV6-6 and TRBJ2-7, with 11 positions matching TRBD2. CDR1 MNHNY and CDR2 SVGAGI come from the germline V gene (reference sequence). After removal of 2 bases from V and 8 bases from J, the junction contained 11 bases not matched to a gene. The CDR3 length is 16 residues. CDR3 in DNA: TGTGCCAGCAGTTACACTAGCGGGAGATGGGGATTACAGCAGTACTTC. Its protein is CASSYTSGRWGLQQYF.

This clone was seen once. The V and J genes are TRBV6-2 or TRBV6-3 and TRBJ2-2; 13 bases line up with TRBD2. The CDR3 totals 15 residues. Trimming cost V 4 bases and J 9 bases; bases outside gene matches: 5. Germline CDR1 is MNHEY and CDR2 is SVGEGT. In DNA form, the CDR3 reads TGTGCCAGCAGTTCAGGGACTAGCGGGGACAGGGAGCTGTTTTTT. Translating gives CASSSGTSGDRELFF.

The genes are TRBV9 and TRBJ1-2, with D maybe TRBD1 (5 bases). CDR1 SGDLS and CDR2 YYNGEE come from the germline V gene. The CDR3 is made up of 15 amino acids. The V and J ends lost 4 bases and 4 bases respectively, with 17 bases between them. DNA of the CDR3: TGTGCCAGCAGCCCCCGGGGGGTGGACCGCTATGGCTACACCTTC. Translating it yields CASSPRGVDRYGYTF.

The CDR3 loop is CASRIGTRETQYF. CDR3 DNA: TGTGCCAGCAGGATCGGGACAAGAGAGACCCAGTACTTC. The chain employs TRBV12-3 or TRBV12-4 and TRBJ2-5, with D possibly matching TRBD1 (6 bases). V lost 6 bases to trimming and J lost 4 bases, with 12 bases between them. This CDR3 comprises 13 residues.

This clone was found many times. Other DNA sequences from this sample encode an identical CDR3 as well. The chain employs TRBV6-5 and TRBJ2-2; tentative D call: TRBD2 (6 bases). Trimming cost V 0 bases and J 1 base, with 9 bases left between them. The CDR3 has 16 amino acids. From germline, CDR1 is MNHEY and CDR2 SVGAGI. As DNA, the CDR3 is TGTGCCAGCAGTTACTCGAGCGGGCGGAACACCGGGGAGCTGTTTTTT. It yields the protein CASSYSSGRNTGELFF.

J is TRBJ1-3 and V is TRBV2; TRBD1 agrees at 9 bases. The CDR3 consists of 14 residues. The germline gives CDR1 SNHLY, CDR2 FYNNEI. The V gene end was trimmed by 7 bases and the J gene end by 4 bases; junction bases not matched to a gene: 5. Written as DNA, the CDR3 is TGTGCCAGCAAGACAGGGGGAACCGGAAACACCATATATTTT. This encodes CASKTGGTGNTIYF.

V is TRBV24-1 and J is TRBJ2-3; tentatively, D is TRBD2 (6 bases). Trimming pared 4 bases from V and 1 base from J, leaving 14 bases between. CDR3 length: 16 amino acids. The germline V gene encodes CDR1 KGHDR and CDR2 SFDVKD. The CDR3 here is CATSDPSEGGTDTQYF. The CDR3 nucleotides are TGTGCCACCAGTGACCCGTCGGAGGGCGGCACAGATACGCAGTATTTT.

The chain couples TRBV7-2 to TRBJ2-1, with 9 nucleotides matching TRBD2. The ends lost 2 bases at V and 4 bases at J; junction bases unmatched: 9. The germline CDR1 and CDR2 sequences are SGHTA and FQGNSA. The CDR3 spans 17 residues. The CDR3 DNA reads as TGTGCCAGCAGCTTAAGAGCGGGAGGAGGGACGTACAATGAGCAGTTCTTC. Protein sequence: CASSLRAGGGTYNEQFF.

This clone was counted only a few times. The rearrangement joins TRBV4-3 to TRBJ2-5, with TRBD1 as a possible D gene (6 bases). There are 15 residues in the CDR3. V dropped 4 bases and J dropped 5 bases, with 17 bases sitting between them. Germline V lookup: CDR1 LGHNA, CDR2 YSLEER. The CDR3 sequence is CASSRDNRGDETQYF. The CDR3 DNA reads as TGCGCCAGCAGCCGGGACAATCGTGGGGACGAGACCCAGTACTTC.

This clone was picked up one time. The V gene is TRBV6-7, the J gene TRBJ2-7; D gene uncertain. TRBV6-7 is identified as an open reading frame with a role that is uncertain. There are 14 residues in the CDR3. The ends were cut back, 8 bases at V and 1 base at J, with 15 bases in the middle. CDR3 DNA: TGTGCCAGCGGTCGTAGACTGGAATCCTACGAGCAGTACTTC. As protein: CASGRRLESYEQYF.

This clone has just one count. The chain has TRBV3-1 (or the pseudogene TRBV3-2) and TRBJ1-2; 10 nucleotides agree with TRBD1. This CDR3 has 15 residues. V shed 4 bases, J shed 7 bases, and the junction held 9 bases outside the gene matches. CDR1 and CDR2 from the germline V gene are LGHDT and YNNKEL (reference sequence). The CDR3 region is CASSPLGQGSRGYTF. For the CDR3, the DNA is TGTGCCAGCAGCCCCCTGGGACAGGGGTCCCGTGGCTACACCTTC.

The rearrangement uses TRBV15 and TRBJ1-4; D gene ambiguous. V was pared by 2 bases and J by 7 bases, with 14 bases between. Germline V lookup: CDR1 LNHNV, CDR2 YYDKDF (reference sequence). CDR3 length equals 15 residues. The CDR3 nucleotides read TGTGCCACCAGCAGACCCTCAGGATTTAGTGAAAAACTGTTTTTT. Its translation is CATSRPSGFSEKLFF.

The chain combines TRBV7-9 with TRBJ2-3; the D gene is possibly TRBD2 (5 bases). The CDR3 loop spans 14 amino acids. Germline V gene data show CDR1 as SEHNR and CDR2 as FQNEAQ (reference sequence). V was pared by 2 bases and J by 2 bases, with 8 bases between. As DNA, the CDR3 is TGTGCCAGCAGCTTAACGGGAACCACAGATACGCAGTATTTT. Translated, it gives CASSLTGTTDTQYF.

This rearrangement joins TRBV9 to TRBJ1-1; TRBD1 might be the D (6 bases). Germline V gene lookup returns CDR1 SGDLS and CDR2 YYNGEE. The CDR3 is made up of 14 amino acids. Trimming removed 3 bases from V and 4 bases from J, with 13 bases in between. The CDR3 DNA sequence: TGTGCCAGCAGCGCCACAGGGTGGAGCACTGAAGCTTTCTTT. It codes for CASSATGWSTEAFF.

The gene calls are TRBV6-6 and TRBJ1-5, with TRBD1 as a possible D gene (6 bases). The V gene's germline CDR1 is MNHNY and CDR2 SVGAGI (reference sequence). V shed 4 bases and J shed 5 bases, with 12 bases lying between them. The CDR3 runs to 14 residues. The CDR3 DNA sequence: TGTGCCAGCAGTTCCCGGGCAGGGGATCAGCCCCAGCATTTT. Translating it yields CASSSRAGDQPQHF.

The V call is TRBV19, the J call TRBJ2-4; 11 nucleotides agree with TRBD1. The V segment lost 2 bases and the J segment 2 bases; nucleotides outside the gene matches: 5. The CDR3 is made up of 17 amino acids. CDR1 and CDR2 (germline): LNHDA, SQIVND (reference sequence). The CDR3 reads CASSISRDRGSKNIQYF. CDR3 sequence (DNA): TGTGCCAGTAGTATATCCCGGGACAGGGGGTCCAAAAACATTCAGTACTTC.

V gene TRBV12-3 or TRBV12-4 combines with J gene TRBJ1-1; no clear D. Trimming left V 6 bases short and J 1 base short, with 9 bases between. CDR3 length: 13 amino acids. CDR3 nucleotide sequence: TGTGCCAGCAGCCCCGGTTGGAACACTGAAGCTTTCTTT. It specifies CASSPGWNTEAFF.

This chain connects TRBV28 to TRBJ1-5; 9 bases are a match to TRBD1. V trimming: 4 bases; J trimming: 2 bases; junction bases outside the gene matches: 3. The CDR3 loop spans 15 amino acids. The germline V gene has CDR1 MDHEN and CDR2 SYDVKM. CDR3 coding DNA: TGTGCCAGCAGTTCGGGACAGGGAGGCAATCAGCCCCAGCATTTT. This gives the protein CASSSGQGGNQPQHF.

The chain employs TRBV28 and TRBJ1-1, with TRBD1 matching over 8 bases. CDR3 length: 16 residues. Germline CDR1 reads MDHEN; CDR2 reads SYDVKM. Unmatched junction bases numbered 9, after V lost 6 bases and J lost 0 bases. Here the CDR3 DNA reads TGTGCCAGCAGAGATTTTGACAGGGGTGTGAACACTGAAGCTTTCTTT. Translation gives CASRDFDRGVNTEAFF.

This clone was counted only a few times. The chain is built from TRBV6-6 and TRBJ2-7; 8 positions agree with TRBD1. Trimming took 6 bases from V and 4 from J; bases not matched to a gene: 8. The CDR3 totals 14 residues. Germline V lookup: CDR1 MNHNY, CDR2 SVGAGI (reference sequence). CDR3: CASRNGQGLYEQYF. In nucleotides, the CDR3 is TGTGCCAGCAGGAACGGACAGGGTCTATACGAGCAGTACTTC.

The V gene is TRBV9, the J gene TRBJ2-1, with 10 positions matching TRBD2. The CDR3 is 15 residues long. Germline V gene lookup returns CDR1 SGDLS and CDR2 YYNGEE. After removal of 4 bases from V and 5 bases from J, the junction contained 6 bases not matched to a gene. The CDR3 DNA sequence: TGTGCCAGCAGCCCAGGACTAGCGGACCACAATGAGCAGTTCTTC. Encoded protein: CASSPGLADHNEQFF. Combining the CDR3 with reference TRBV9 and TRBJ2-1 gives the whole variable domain DSGVTQTPKHLITATGQRVTLRCSPRSGDLSVYWYQQSLDQGLQFLIQYYNGEERAKGNILERFSAQQFPDLHSELNLSSLELGDSALYFCASSPGLADHNEQFFGPGTRLTVL.

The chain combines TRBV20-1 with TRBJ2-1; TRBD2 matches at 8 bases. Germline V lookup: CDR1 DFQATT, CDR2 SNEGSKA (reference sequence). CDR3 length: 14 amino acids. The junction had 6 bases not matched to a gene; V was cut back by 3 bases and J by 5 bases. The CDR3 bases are TGCAGTGCTAGTCGGGTAGCGGGAAACAATGAGCAGTTCTTC. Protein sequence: CSASRVAGNNEQFF.

The CDR3 sequence: CAWSGRSGSYNSPLHF. The CDR3 region has the DNA TGTGCCTGGAGTGGCCGGTCAGGCTCCTATAATTCACCCCTCCACTTT. The chain carries TRBV30 and TRBJ1-6; D gene unclear. The germline gives CDR1 GTSNPN, CDR2 SVGIG (reference sequence). V was shortened by 1 base and J by 0 bases, with 10 bases between the two germline ends. The CDR3 is made up of 16 amino acids. The full variable domain, its missing parts supplied by reference TRBV30 and TRBJ1-6, is SQTIHQWPATLVQPVGSPLSLECTVEGTSNPNLYWYRQAAGRGLQLLFYSVGIGQISSEVPQNLSASRPQDRQFILSSKKLLLSDSGFYLCAWSGRSGSYNSPLHFGNGTRLTVT.